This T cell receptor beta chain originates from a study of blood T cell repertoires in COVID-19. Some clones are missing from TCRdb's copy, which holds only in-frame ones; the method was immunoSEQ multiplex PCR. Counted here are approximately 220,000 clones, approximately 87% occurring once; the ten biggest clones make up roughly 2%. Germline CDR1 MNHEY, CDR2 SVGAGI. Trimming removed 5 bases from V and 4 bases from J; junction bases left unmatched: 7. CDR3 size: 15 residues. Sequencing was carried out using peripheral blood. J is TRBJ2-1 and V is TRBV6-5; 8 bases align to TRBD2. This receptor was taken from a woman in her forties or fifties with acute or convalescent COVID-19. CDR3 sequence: CASSTKRETYNEQFF. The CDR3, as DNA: TGTGCCAGCAGTACCAAGCGGGAGACGTACAATGAGCAGTTCTTC.